This is a list of T cell receptor beta chains from one sample in a study of blood T cell repertoires in COVID-19. Data came from immunoSEQ multiplex PCR; TCRdb stores just in-frame clones and leaves some out. Counted here are approximately 97,000 clones, 86% occurring once; the ten biggest clones make up about 19%. Sequenced sample: peripheral blood. These receptors all come from an elderly woman with acute or convalescent COVID-19. The CDR3 runs from the conserved cysteine through the conserved F or W. A D gene is named only where the DNA matches it firmly. Some rows have no size entry. The others give once, few or many, or a class for an expanded clone.

v_call,d_call,j_call,clone_size,cdr3_nt,cdr3_aa
TRBV2,TRBD1,TRBJ2-2,NA,TGTGCCAGCAAAGGGACAGTGGGGAACACCGGGGAGCTGTTTTTT,CASKGTVGNTGELFF
TRBV3-1/TRBV3-2,TRBD1,TRBJ2-7,NA,TGTGCCAGCAGCCACGAGGACAGGGTTGGGTACGAGCAGTACTTC,CASSHEDRVGYEQYF
TRBV10-1,TRBD1,TRBJ1-2,NA,TGCGCCAGCAGTGAGTCAGGGACAGGGCCTGGCTACACCTTC,CASSESGTGPGYTF
TRBV10-3,TRBD1,TRBJ2-5,NA,TGTGCCATCAGTGAGTCGAACGGGGGACAGGGACAGGAGACCCAGTACTTC,CAISESNGGQGQETQYF
TRBV18,TRBD1,TRBJ2-7,NA,TGTGCCAGCTCCCCATCGGGACAGGGGGCCTACGAGCAGTACTTC,CASSPSGQGAYEQYF
TRBV7-3,NA,TRBJ2-3,NA,TGTGCCAGCAGCTTAAGGCCCGAATGGGGGGACAGCCACACAGATACGCAGTATTTT,CASSLRPEWGDSHTDTQYF
TRBV18,TRBD2,TRBJ2-1,NA,TGTGCCAGCTCACCACCCACAGCTAGCGGGGGGTACAATGAGCAGTTCTTC,CASSPPTASGGYNEQFF
TRBV14,NA,TRBJ1-1,NA,TGTGCCAGCAGCCGGCATGACAGTCTGCTGAACACTGAAGCTTTCTTT,CASSRHDSLLNTEAFF
TRBV5-1,NA,TRBJ2-7,NA,TGCGCCAGCAGCTTGGAGCTGAGAACCTACGAGCAGTACTTC,CASSLELRTYEQYF
TRBV5-6,NA,TRBJ2-5,NA,TGTGCCAGCAGCCCCAGAGGAGTCATCCAAGAGACCCAGTACTTC,CASSPRGVIQETQYF
TRBV7-9,NA,TRBJ1-4,NA,TGTGCCAGCAGCTTAGCGGGAGCCTCTAAACTGTTTTTT,CASSLAGASKLFF
TRBV11-2,TRBD2,TRBJ2-7,few,TGTGCCAGCAGATCAAGCGGGGGAAGCTCCTACGAGCAGTACTTC,CASRSSGGSSYEQYF
TRBV6-5,NA,TRBJ1-4,NA,TGTGCCAGCAGTTACGGCCATAATGAAAAACTGTTTTTT,CASSYGHNEKLFF
TRBV6-2/TRBV6-3,NA,TRBJ2-7,NA,TGTGCCAGCAGCTCGACAGGGAGGAACGAGCAGTACTTC,CASSSTGRNEQYF
TRBV19,TRBD2,TRBJ2-1,once,TGTGCCAGCCGGAGGTACGGGGGGAATGAGCAGTTCTTC,CASRRYGGNEQFF
TRBV7-8,TRBD2,TRBJ2-2,NA,TGTGCCAGCAGCTTAGGGTTACTAGCGGGGGCCGCGAACACCGGGGAGCTGTTTTTT,CASSLGLLAGAANTGELFF
TRBV4-1,NA,TRBJ2-2,once,TGCGCCAGCAGCCAAGTGGGCCAGGCGAACACCGGGGAGCTGTTTTTT,CASSQVGQANTGELFF
TRBV3-1/TRBV3-2,TRBD2,TRBJ2-5,NA,TGTGCCAGCAGCCTAAGGACTAGCGGGGGGGGTGAGACCCAGTACTTC,CASSLRTSGGGETQYF
TRBV30,NA,TRBJ2-2,NA,TGTGCCTGGATGGAGCTAGCACTGACCGGGGAGCTGTTTTTT,CAWMELALTGELFF
TRBV2,NA,TRBJ1-2,NA,TGTGCCAGCAGAGAGCAGGGCTATGGCTACACCTTC,CASREQGYGYTF
TRBV10-3,TRBD2,TRBJ2-7,NA,TGTGCCATCAGTGTAGCGGGGGGGCTCGAGCAGTACTTC,CAISVAGGLEQYF
TRBV3-1/TRBV3-2,NA,TRBJ2-7,NA,TGTGCCAGCAGCCACAGCTACGAGCAGTACTTC,CASSHSYEQYF
TRBV29-1,NA,TRBJ1-1,NA,TGCAGCGTTAAGCCGGGACTTCGGAACACTGAAGCTTTCTTT,CSVKPGLRNTEAFF
TRBV24-1,TRBD1,TRBJ1-2,NA,TGTGCCACCAGTGATCGGACAGGGGACGGCTACACCTTC,CATSDRTGDGYTF
TRBV29-1,TRBD1,TRBJ2-1,NA,TGCAGCGCCCGCCGGGGACAGGTAAATAATGAGCAGTTCTTC,CSARRGQVNNEQFF